What follows describes a single TCR beta chain. Its antigen remains unknown. This entry belongs to a study of cytomegalovirus exposure and HLA in healthy donors. Looking at the study overall: The early release's HLA-typed donors yielded 65 million to 85 million unique TCRs. General study points: Productive rates of about 87% or about 30% were seen for most TCR beta V segments in an earlier analysis. As a later analysis showed, several of the most significant clusters appeared to be linked to common viral pathogens. An analysis that was carried out later associated 15,000 to 20,000 TCR beta sequences with HLA alleles at 0.05 false discovery rate.

Primers included in the PCR were 60 Vbeta and 13 Jbeta primers. TCRdb's table, derived via immunoSEQ multiplex PCR, lists solely in-frame clones and lacks some. This sample carries some 62,000 clones, with approximately 5% going to the ten biggest clones. The source material was PBMCs. This receptor was identified in a man aged 25 to 40 in good health and CMV-seropositive.

CDR3 amino acids: CAFHRGGVNSPLHF. CDR3 DNA sequence: TGTGCCTTCCATCGAGGGGGTGTAAATTCACCCCTCCACTTT. V usage is TRBV30 and J usage is TRBJ1-6; maybe TRBD1 (6 bases). Germline values: CDR1 GTSNPN, CDR2 SVGIG (reference sequence). V was pared by 7 bases and J by 7 bases, with 17 bases between. This CDR3 is built from 14 residues.